Each of the 12 T cell receptor beta chains below was sequenced from the same sample in a study of T cell responses to AZD1222 COVID-19 vaccine. Using immunoSEQ multiplex PCR, the repertoire was profiled, and TCRdb retains in-frame clones only, with some absent. The sample contains some 130,000 clones, more than 90% of which appear only once. The material sequenced was peripheral blood, taken on day 0 of AZD1222 vaccination. These receptor sequences come from an adult in good health.

This clone was seen just once. V usage is TRBV4-2 and J usage is TRBJ2-5, with 7 positions matching TRBD2. The CDR3 loop spans 17 amino acids. Germline CDR1 and CDR2: LGHNA and YNFKEQ. The junction had 10 bases not matched to a gene; V was cut back by 1 base and J by 2 bases. The CDR3 protein is CASSQVAAGALQETQYF. CDR3 sequence (DNA): TGTGCCAGCAGCCAAGTTGCTGCGGGAGCCCTTCAAGAGACCCAGTACTTC.

This clone was recorded once. The V gene is TRBV28, the J gene TRBJ1-6; D may be TRBD1 (6 bases). This CDR3 is 13 amino acids long. CDR1 and CDR2 from the germline V gene are MDHEN and SYDVKM. Trimming took 8 bases from V and 8 from J, leaving 13 bases between them. In DNA form, the CDR3 reads TGTGCCAGCGATGGCAGGGGTCATTCACCCCTCCACTTT. Its protein is CASDGRGHSPLHF.

This chain connects TRBV3-1 (or the pseudogene TRBV3-2) to TRBJ1-2; the D gene is possibly TRBD1 (6 bases). V shed 0 bases and J shed 6 bases, with 11 bases lying between them. The CDR3 totals 14 residues. In germline, CDR1 is LGHDT, CDR2 YNNKEL (reference sequence). The CDR3 reads CASSQDLQGNGYTF. The CDR3 bases are TGTGCCAGCAGCCAAGATTTACAGGGAAATGGCTACACCTTC.

The V call is TRBV5-6, the J call TRBJ2-7; no reliable D call. The germline gives CDR1 SGHDT, CDR2 YYEEEE. The V end was cut by 0 bases, the J end by 3 bases, with 7 bases between. This CDR3 spans 13 amino acids. The CDR3 DNA is TGTGCCAGCAGCTTGGAGGGCGGCTACGAGCAGTACTTC. Translation: CASSLEGGYEQYF.

The chain uses TRBV14 and TRBJ2-3; the D gene is possibly TRBD1 (6 bases). Per the germline V gene, CDR1 is SGHDN and CDR2 is FVKESK. The CDR3 loop spans 17 amino acids. Trimming removed 3 bases at V and 3 bases at J, with 19 bases between. The CDR3 reads CASSHRRGVGATDTQYF. The CDR3 DNA reads TGTGCCAGCAGCCACCGCCGCGGCGTGGGGGCAACAGATACGCAGTATTTT.

In this sample, this clone turned up a few times. The chain is built from TRBV7-8 and TRBJ1-5; no clear D. Germline-derived CDR1 and CDR2 are SGHVS and FQNEAQ. This CDR3 comprises 15 residues. Between the trimmed V and J ends, which lost 1 base and 0 bases, there was a span of 7 bases. The CDR3 sequence is CASSLGETSNQPQHF. Written as DNA, the CDR3 is TGTGCCAGCAGCTTAGGAGAGACTAGCAATCAGCCCCAGCATTTT. The full variable domain, with the rest looked up from reference TRBV7-8 and TRBJ1-5, is GAGVSQSPRYKVAKRGQDVALRCDPISGHVSLFWYQQALGQGPEFLTYFQNEAQLDKSGLPSDRFFAERPEGSVSTLKIQRTQQEDSAVYLCASSLGETSNQPQHFGDGTRLSIL.

V and J are TRBV18 and TRBJ1-4; D is uncertain. The V end was cut by 3 bases, the J end by 7 bases, with 12 bases between. CDR1 is KGHSH and CDR2 is LQKENI in the germline V gene. This CDR3 has 14 residues. The CDR3: CASSPEGRGEKLFF. CDR3 nucleotides: TGTGCCAGCTCACCGGAGGGCCGGGGTGAAAAACTGTTTTTT. Using reference TRBV18 and TRBJ1-4 for the parts outside the CDR3, the full variable domain is NAGVMQNPRHLVRRRGQEARLRCSPMKGHSHVYWYRQLPEEGLKFMVYLQKENIIDESGMPKERFSAEFPKEGPSILRIQQVVRGDSAAYFCASSPEGRGEKLFFGSGTQLSVL.

This clone is a singleton in its sample. The chain links TRBV23-1 to TRBJ1-1; a possible D gene is TRBD1 (6 bases). TRBV23-1 is sorted into the ORF group, with uncertain function. CDR3 length: 17 amino acids. Deletions cut 3 bases from V and 1 base from J, with 18 bases between. CDR3 loop: CASSHETGPPPNTEAFF. In DNA form, the CDR3 reads TGCGCCAGCAGTCATGAAACAGGGCCCCCACCGAACACTGAAGCTTTCTTT.

This clone was observed once. This rearrangement joins TRBV5-1 to TRBJ2-7, with D possibly being TRBD2 (7 bases). The V gene's germline CDR1 is SGHRS and CDR2 YFSETQ. V lost 7 bases and J lost 2, with 19 bases in between. CDR3 length: 15 residues. CDR3 nucleotides: TGCGCCAGCCAAGAAGGGCGGGGGCCCACCTACGAGCAGTACTTC. As protein: CASQEGRGPTYEQYF.

The V call is TRBV12-5, the J call TRBJ1-2; D is uncertain. This CDR3 has 10 residues. V was shortened by 3 bases and J by 7 bases, with 3 bases between the two germline ends. The germline V gene has CDR1 LGHNT and CDR2 FRNRAP. The CDR3 region is CASGFGGYTF. The DNA of the CDR3 is TGTGCTAGTGGTTTTGGTGGCTACACCTTC.

The V and J genes are TRBV25-1 and TRBJ1-2, with TRBD1 matching over 10 bases. The germline gives CDR1 MGHDK, CDR2 SYGVNS. Germline trimming cut 7 bases from V and 7 bases from J; bases unmatched to any gene: 9. There are 14 residues in the CDR3. The CDR3 region has the DNA TGTGCCAGCAACCCAGACAGGGGGCTAAGTGGCTACACCTTC. It codes for CASNPDRGLSGYTF.

V usage is TRBV7-6 and J usage is TRBJ2-3, with D unresolved. Trimming left V 2 bases short and J 3 bases short, with 15 bases between. Germline CDR1 reads SGHVS; CDR2 reads FNYEAQ. This CDR3 has 16 residues. The CDR3 nucleotides read TGTGCCAGCAGCTTAAATCCTCCAGTGCCGACAGATACGCAGTATTTT. This codes for CASSLNPPVPTDTQYF.